Each of the 28 T cell receptor beta chains below was sequenced from the same sample in a study of metastatic and nonmetastatic thyroid tumors (dated by TCRdb to 2018 to 2021). The library was produced with PCR. Sequencing took place on an Illumina HiSeq 4000. TCRdb trimmed public reads at Q25 via fastp, called clones via MiXCR and kept in-frame beta chains. The table for this sample lists some 54,000 clones; roughly 18% of them were counted only once. The top ten clonotypes cover approximately 3.1% of the sample. None of the patients had been given any treatment before thyroid surgery. Sequenced sample: blood. The receptors shown here come from a female donor with papillary thyroid cancer or a benign thyroid nodule (not recorded which). Some clones in this sample may be carry-over from other donors' samples.

This clone was observed a few times. The chain links TRBV6-1 to TRBJ1-5; no definite D call. V was pared by 2 bases and J by 1 base, with 12 bases between. The CDR3 loop spans 16 amino acids. CDR1 MNHNS and CDR2 SASEGT come from the germline V gene. DNA for the CDR3: TGTGCCAGCAGTGAAAAGGACGGACTCAGCAATCAGCCCCAGCATTTT. It encodes CASSEKDGLSNQPQHF.

This clone has just a few counts. This sample includes further DNA sequences coding for the same CDR3. The genes are TRBV6-1 and TRBJ2-7; no clear D gene. This CDR3 has 15 residues. With 4 bases removed from V and 3 bases from J, the gap between germline ends came to 16 bases. The V gene's germline CDR1 is MNHNS and CDR2 SASEGT. The chain's CDR3 is CASSGLSSPSYEQYF. The CDR3 DNA is TGTGCCAGCAGTGGCCTATCTTCCCCTAGCTACGAGCAGTACTTC.

This clone was seen repeatedly, ten times or more. The rearrangement joins TRBV11-1 to TRBJ1-2, with 7 bases aligning to TRBD1. Germline V gives CDR1 SGHAT, CDR2 FQDESV (reference sequence). Trimming took 0 bases from V and 4 from J; bases not matched to a gene: 8. The CDR3 loop spans 16 amino acids. CDR3 amino acids: CASSLAGQTKAYGYTF. CDR3 DNA: TGTGCCAGCAGCTTAGCGGGACAGACAAAAGCCTATGGCTACACCTTC. The complete variable domain, with remaining parts taken from reference TRBV11-1 and TRBJ1-2, reads EAEVAQSPRYKITEKSQAVAFWCDPISGHATLYWYRQILGQGPELLVQFQDESVVDDSQLPKDRFSAERLKGVDSTLKIQPAELGDSAMYLCASSLAGQTKAYGYTFGSGTRLTVV.

This clone was counted many times. The chain recombines TRBV15 with TRBJ1-3; D is undetermined. Trimming removed 0 bases from V and 0 bases from J, with 9 bases in between. CDR3 size: 16 residues. Germline V lookup: CDR1 LNHNV, CDR2 YYDKDF (reference sequence). The chain's CDR3 is CATSRDGWISGNTIYF. The CDR3 DNA reads as TGTGCCACCAGCAGAGATGGTTGGATCTCTGGAAACACCATATATTTT.

This clone was seen repeatedly, ten times or more. The rearrangement joins TRBV16 to TRBJ2-3, with D uncertain. Germline V gene lookup returns CDR1 KGHSY and CDR2 FQNENV. The CDR3 spans 15 residues. Trimming left V 4 bases short and J 0 bases short, with 11 bases between. The CDR3 DNA follows: TGTGCCAGCAGCCTCGATCGGAGTAGCACAGATACGCAGTATTTT. This gives the protein CASSLDRSSTDTQYF.

This clone is labeled as medium-sized. The rearrangement joins TRBV27 to TRBJ2-7; D call uncertain. Germline loops: CDR1 MNHEY, CDR2 SMNVEV (reference sequence). V lost 0 bases to trimming and J lost 1 base, with 4 bases between them. The CDR3 is 13 amino acids. The CDR3 loop is CASSLSGSYEQYF. The CDR3 coding sequence is TGTGCCAGCAGTTTATCGGGATCCTACGAGCAGTACTTC.

The gene calls are TRBV7-8 and TRBJ1-2; D is perhaps TRBD1 (5 bases). The CDR3 has 13 amino acids. V lost 0 bases, J lost 6 bases, and 8 bases lay in between. The germline CDR1 and CDR2 sequences are SGHVS and FQNEAQ. The CDR3 loop reads CASSLASTDGYTF. The CDR3 DNA is TGTGCCAGCAGCTTAGCGTCGACAGATGGCTACACCTTC. The variable domain in full, completed from reference TRBV7-8 and TRBJ1-2, reads GAGVSQSPRYKVAKRGQDVALRCDPISGHVSLFWYQQALGQGPEFLTYFQNEAQLDKSGLPSDRFFAERPEGSVSTLKIQRTQQEDSAVYLCASSLASTDGYTFGSGTRLTVV.

This clone was observed a few times. A single base separates this from a much larger clone, so it may be a read error. This same CDR3 is encoded by further DNA sequences in the sample. The chain has TRBV10-2 and TRBJ2-1; 12 positions match TRBD2. With 7 bases clipped from V and 9 bases from J, the junction kept 7 bases outside the gene matches. This CDR3 is 14 amino acids long. Germline CDR1 WSHSY, CDR2 SAAADI. CDR3 amino acids: CASTLAGGPGEQFF. Here the CDR3 DNA reads TGCGCCAGCACTCTAGCGGGAGGGCCTGGTGAGCAGTTCTTC.

This clone was counted ten times or more. The V and J genes are TRBV28 and TRBJ2-5; D is uncertain. Trimming shortened V by 5 bases and J by 4 bases, and 11 bases separated the two germline ends. From germline, CDR1 is MDHEN and CDR2 SYDVKM. The length of the CDR3 is 13 residues. The CDR3, as DNA: TGTGCCAGCAGTCGCCGCCCCCCAGAGACCCAGTACTTC. Protein product: CASSRRPPETQYF.

There are many counts of this clone. The junction differs from germline at one of its ends, possibly a read error. The sample holds other DNA sequences that translate to the same CDR3. The rearrangement links TRBV6-2 or TRBV6-3 to TRBJ2-7; maybe TRBD1 (6 bases). CDR1 is MNHEY and CDR2 is SVGEGT in the germline V gene. The CDR3 is made up of 13 amino acids. The CDR3: CASSRSTGNEQYF. The DNA of the CDR3 is TGTGCTAGCAGTCGGTCCACAGGGAACGAGCAGTACTTC.

As for this clone: This sequence may be a read error, since a much larger clone differs from it by one base. V is TRBV6-1 and J is TRBJ1-1, with a possible D match to TRBD1 (5 bases). The CDR3 spans 17 residues. Germline values: CDR1 MNHNS, CDR2 SASEGT. Between the trimmed V and J ends, which lost 8 bases and 3 bases, there was a span of 25 bases. The CDR3 DNA reads as TGTGCCAGCCTGGTTTTTTTTTGGACAAACGAGGACACTGAAGCTTTCTTT. Residues: CASLVFFWTNEDTEAFF.

Many counts were recorded for this clone. The chain employs TRBV27 and TRBJ1-6; D gene uncertain. V lost 5 bases, J lost 10 bases, and 12 bases lay in between. The CDR3 is 13 residues long. From germline, CDR1 is MNHEY and CDR2 SMNVEV (reference sequence). CDR3 nucleotide sequence: TGTGCCAGCAGTCCCCGCCCGGAGTCACCCCTCCACTTT. This codes for CASSPRPESPLHF.

This clone was found many times. The DNA for the CDR3 is TGTGCCAGCAGTTACGAGGGGGGCACTGAAGCTTTCTTT. It encodes CASSYEGGTEAFF. The rearrangement joins TRBV6-5 to TRBJ1-1, with D perhaps matching TRBD1 (6 bases). V was cut by 2 bases and J by 4 bases, with 8 bases left in between. From germline, CDR1 is MNHEY and CDR2 SVGAGI. CDR3 length: 13 residues.

In this sample, this clone turned up many times. The chain recombines TRBV18 with TRBJ2-3; 8 nucleotides align to TRBD1. CDR1 and CDR2 from the germline V gene are KGHSH and LQKENI. The CDR3 covers 17 residues. The V and J ends lost 4 bases and 0 bases, in that order; junction bases with no gene match: 9. CDR3 coding DNA: TGTGCCAGCTCACTCCAGGGGGCCAAAACTAGCACAGATACGCAGTATTTT. It translates to CASSLQGAKTSTDTQYF.

The table lists this clone with many counts. The chain employs TRBV19 and TRBJ2-7, with a possible D match to TRBD1 (6 bases). The ends were cut back, 8 bases at V and 2 bases at J, with 19 bases in the middle. The germline CDR1 and CDR2 sequences are LNHDA and SQIVND (reference sequence). This CDR3 spans 15 amino acids. CDR3: CASSRGGGRAYEQYF. DNA of the CDR3: TGTGCCAGTTCTAGAGGGGGTGGGCGGGCCTACGAGCAGTACTTC. The variable domain in full, completed from reference TRBV19 and TRBJ2-7, reads DGGITQSPKYLFRKEGQNVTLSCEQNLNHDAMYWYRQDPGQGLRLIYYSQIVNDFQKGDIAEGYSVSREKKESFPLTVTSAQKNPTAFYLCASSRGGGRAYEQYFGPGTRLTVT.

The table lists this clone with many counts. The chain links TRBV20-1 to TRBJ1-2; 7 nucleotides align to TRBD1. The CDR3 sequence is 15 residues long. From germline, CDR1 is DFQATT and CDR2 SNEGSKA (reference sequence). V lost 4 bases and J lost 7; bases outside the gene matches: 15. CDR3 sequence: CSANLFRGQVGGYTF. The CDR3, as DNA: TGCAGTGCTAACCTTTTTAGGGGGCAGGTTGGTGGCTACACCTTC.

Many counts were recorded for this clone. V usage is TRBV20-1 and J usage is TRBJ2-7, with 15 positions matching TRBD2. There are 17 residues in the CDR3. Germline values: CDR1 DFQATT, CDR2 SNEGSKA (reference sequence). V trimming: 5 bases; J trimming: 6 bases; junction bases outside the gene matches: 14. For the CDR3, the DNA is TGCAGTGCTCACGGACTAGCGGGAGGGCCAGTCCAAAGCGAGCAGTACTTC. This translates into CSAHGLAGGPVQSEQYF.

V is TRBV7-9 and J is TRBJ1-6; maybe TRBD1 (5 bases). Deletions cut 1 base from V and 7 bases from J, with 11 bases between. There are 15 residues in the CDR3. Germline CDR1 reads SEHNR; CDR2 reads FQNEAQ (reference sequence). CDR3 protein: CASSLVHGGNSPLHF. The CDR3, as DNA: TGTGCCAGCAGCTTAGTTCATGGGGGGAATTCACCCCTCCACTTT.

This clone has a handful of counts. The V call is TRBV6-5, the J call TRBJ2-7; the D gene is possibly TRBD2 (5 bases). The germline V and J ends were trimmed by 4 bases and 10 bases, with 17 bases remaining between them. Germline V gives CDR1 MNHEY, CDR2 SVGAGI. This CDR3 region has 13 residues. The CDR3 is CASSSMEVWDQYF. The CDR3 nucleotides read TGTGCCAGCAGTTCCATGGAGGTATGGGATCAGTACTTC.

This clone was counted at least ten times. The genes are TRBV6-1 and TRBJ2-7; 9 bases match TRBD2. CDR1 and CDR2 (germline): MNHNS, SASEGT. The CDR3 extends over 14 amino acids. The junction had 7 bases not matched to a gene; V was cut back by 8 bases and J by 2 bases. In DNA, the CDR3 is TGTGCCAGCGGGTTGACTAGCGGCCCCTACGAGCAGTACTTC. Amino acids: CASGLTSGPYEQYF.

The rearrangement uses TRBV28 and TRBJ1-5; no definite D call. The CDR3 sequence is 14 residues long. The V end was cut by 5 bases, the J end by 6 bases, with 14 bases between. From germline, CDR1 is MDHEN and CDR2 SYDVKM. CDR3 sequence: CASSNTPSTQPQHF. For the CDR3, the DNA is TGTGCCAGCAGTAACACCCCGAGTACTCAGCCCCAGCATTTT.

V usage is TRBV2 and J usage is TRBJ2-7; TRBD1 is a possible D gene (6 bases). V lost 2 bases and J 4 bases, leaving 9 bases between the germline ends. This CDR3 region has 13 residues. Germline V gives CDR1 SNHLY, CDR2 FYNNEI. CDR3 loop: CASSEWGQYEQYF. The CDR3 nucleotides are TGTGCCAGCAGTGAATGGGGGCAATACGAGCAGTACTTC. The full variable domain, with the rest looked up from reference TRBV2 and TRBJ2-7, is EPEVTQTPSHQVTQMGQEVILRCVPISNHLYFYWYRQILGQKVEFLVSFYNNEISEKSEIFDDQFSVERPDGSNFTLKIRSTKLEDSAMYFCASSEWGQYEQYFGPGTRLTVT.

This clone was seen ten or more times. Being one base from a much bigger clone, this may be a read error. Other DNA sequences in this sample translate to the same CDR3. The V call is TRBV24-1, the J call TRBJ1-2; no clear D gene. CDR3 length equals 16 residues. V shed 5 bases and J shed 1 base, with 16 bases lying between them. Germline V gives CDR1 KGHDR, CDR2 SFDVKD. CDR3: CATSGSRRPFNYGYTF. The DNA for the CDR3 is TGTGCCACCAGTGGCTCCCGACGGCCCTTTAACTATGGCTACACCTTC.

This clone has a handful of counts. This may be a read error, as it is one base from a much larger clone. The chain links TRBV28 to TRBJ2-5; the D gene is possibly TRBD1 (5 bases). Trimming stripped 10 bases from V and 5 bases from J, with 17 bases between. CDR1 MDHEN and CDR2 SYDVKM come from the germline V gene. The CDR3 is 13 residues long. CDR3 coding DNA: TGTGCCATCAATCATGGGGCGTTTGAGACCCAGTACTTC. Protein: CAINHGAFETQYF.

The gene calls are TRBV7-9 and TRBJ2-1, with D possibly TRBD2 on 6 matching bases. CDR3 size: 14 residues. Germline CDR1 is SEHNR and CDR2 is FQNEAQ (reference sequence). Trimming removed 6 bases at V and 9 bases at J, with 18 bases between. CDR3 region: CASRTGTYLSEQFF. CDR3 DNA: TGTGCCAGCAGGACTGGGACTTACTTGAGTGAGCAGTTCTTC.

Turning to this clone: A much more abundant neighbour one base away suggests this may be a read error. The chain couples TRBV10-3 to TRBJ1-4; weak D call: TRBD1 (5 bases). Germline V gene data show CDR1 as ENHRY and CDR2 as SYGVKD. The CDR3 runs 14 residues. V was cut by 7 bases and J by 4 bases, with 13 bases left in between. CDR3 DNA sequence: TGTGCCATCATATCTGACAGCTTTAATGAAAAACTGTTTTTT. As protein: CAIISDSFNEKLFF.

Worth noting for this clone: The junction does not match germline at one end; this may be a read error. The rearrangement uses TRBV28 and TRBJ1-1, with D perhaps matching TRBD1 (6 bases). Germline lookup yields CDR1 MDHEN and CDR2 SYDVKM. The CDR3 contains 15 residues. The chain's CDR3 is CTSSPAPRGNTEAFF. CDR3 coding DNA: TGTACCAGCTCACCCGCTCCCAGGGGGAACACTGAAGCTTTCTTT.

A remark on this clone: Here the CDR3 omits its conserved ending phenylalanine or tryptophan, so a read error is the likely source. V is TRBV24-1 and J is TRBJ2-5; 9 bases are a match to TRBD1. There are 16 residues in the CDR3. CDR1 is KGHDR and CDR2 is SFDVKD in the germline V gene. The junction had 8 bases not matched to a gene; V was cut back by 2 bases and J by 5 bases. This chain's CDR3 is CATSDCTGGAEETQYL. CDR3 coding DNA: TGTGCCACCAGTGATTGTACAGGGGGCGCCGAGGAGACCCAGTACCTC.